These 5 T cell receptor beta chains were sequenced from one sample in a study of blood T cell repertoires in COVID-19. Method: immunoSEQ multiplex PCR; TCRdb's copy keeps in-frame clones and lacks some. Of roughly 120,000 clones listed, around 87% are singletons. Sequencing was performed on peripheral blood. The receptors derive from a woman between 55 and 75 years old with COVID-19, enrolled during active disease.

The genes are TRBV6-2 or TRBV6-3 and TRBJ1-5, with unresolved D. The length of the CDR3 is 15 residues. Germline CDR1 and CDR2: MNHEY and SVGEGT. V was trimmed by 5 bases and J by 7 bases, leaving 18 bases between them. DNA of the CDR3: TGTGCCAGCAGTATAACCCGATCAATAAGCCAGCCCCAGCATTTT. This codes for CASSITRSISQPQHF.

The chain employs TRBV10-3 and TRBJ2-2; D gene uncertain. This CDR3 region has 13 residues. Looked up from germline, CDR1 is ENHRY and CDR2 is SYGVKD. V gave up 2 bases and J gave up 3 bases, with 4 bases separating them. CDR3 loop: CAISERYTGELFF. The CDR3 bases are TGTGCCATCAGTGAGCGGTACACCGGGGAGCTGTTTTTT.

The chain employs TRBV6-5 and TRBJ1-6; possible D gene TRBD1, 6 bases. Germline lookup yields CDR1 MNHEY and CDR2 SVGAGI. The length of the CDR3 is 15 residues. Trimming pared 5 bases from V and 9 bases from J, leaving 17 bases between. CDR3 protein: CASSLGTGLGSPLHF. Here the CDR3 DNA reads TGTGCCAGCAGTCTCGGCACAGGGTTAGGTTCACCCCTCCACTTT.

The J gene is TRBJ2-3, the V gene TRBV9; 9 bases line up with TRBD2. The V segment lost 0 bases and the J segment 6 bases; nucleotides outside the gene matches: 8. The germline V gene has CDR1 SGDLS and CDR2 YYNGEE. CDR3 size: 16 residues. CDR3 DNA: TGTGCCAGCAGCGTAGATCGGCGGGGGGGCTGGGATACGCAGTATTTT. Translating gives CASSVDRRGGWDTQYF.

This chain connects TRBV24-1 to TRBJ2-5; 8 nucleotides line up with TRBD1. Germline V lookup: CDR1 KGHDR, CDR2 SFDVKD. The V gene end was trimmed by 3 bases and the J gene end by 5 bases; junction bases not matched to a gene: 10. CDR3 length: 16 amino acids. The CDR3: CATSDQSQGAGETQYF. DNA of the CDR3: TGTGCCACCAGTGATCAGTCGCAGGGGGCGGGGGAGACCCAGTACTTC.